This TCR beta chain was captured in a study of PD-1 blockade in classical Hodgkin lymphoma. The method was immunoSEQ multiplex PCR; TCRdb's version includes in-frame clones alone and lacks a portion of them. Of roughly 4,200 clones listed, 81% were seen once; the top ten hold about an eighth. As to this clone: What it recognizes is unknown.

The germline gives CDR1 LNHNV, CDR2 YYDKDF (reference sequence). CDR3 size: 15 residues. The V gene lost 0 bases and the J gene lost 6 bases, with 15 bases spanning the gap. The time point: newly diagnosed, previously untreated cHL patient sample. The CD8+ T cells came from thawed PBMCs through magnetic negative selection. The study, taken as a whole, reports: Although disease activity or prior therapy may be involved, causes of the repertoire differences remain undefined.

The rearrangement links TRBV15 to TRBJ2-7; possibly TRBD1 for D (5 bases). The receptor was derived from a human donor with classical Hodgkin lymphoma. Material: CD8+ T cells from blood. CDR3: CATSRDLLGVGEQYF. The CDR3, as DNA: TGTGCCACCAGCAGAGATCTTCTAGGGGTAGGCGAGCAGTACTTC.